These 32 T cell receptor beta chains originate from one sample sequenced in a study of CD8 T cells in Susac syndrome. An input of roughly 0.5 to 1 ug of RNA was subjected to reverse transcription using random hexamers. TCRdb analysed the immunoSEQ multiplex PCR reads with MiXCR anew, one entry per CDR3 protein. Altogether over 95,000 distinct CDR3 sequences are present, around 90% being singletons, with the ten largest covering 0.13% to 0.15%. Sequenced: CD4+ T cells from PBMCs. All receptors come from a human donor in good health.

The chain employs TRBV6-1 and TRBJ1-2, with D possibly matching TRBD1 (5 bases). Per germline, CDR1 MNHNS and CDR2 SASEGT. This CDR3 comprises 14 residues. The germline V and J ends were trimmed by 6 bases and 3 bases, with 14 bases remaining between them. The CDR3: CASSFETDYYGYTF. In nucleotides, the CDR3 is TGTGCCAGCAGCTTCGAGACAGATTACTATGGCTACACCTTC.

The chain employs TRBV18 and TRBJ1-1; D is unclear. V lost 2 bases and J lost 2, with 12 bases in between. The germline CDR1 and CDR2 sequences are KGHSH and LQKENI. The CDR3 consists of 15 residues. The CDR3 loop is CASSPGPGFNTEAFF. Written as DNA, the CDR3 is TGTGCCAGCTCACCAGGTCCGGGGTTCAACACTGAAGCTTTCTTT.

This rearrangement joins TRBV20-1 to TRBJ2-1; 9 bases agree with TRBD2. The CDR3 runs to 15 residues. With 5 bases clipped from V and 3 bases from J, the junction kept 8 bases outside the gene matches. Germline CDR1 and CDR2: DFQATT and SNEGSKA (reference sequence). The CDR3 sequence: CSARLPSGIYNEQFF. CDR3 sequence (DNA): TGCAGTGCTCGCCTACCTAGCGGGATCTACAATGAGCAGTTCTTC.

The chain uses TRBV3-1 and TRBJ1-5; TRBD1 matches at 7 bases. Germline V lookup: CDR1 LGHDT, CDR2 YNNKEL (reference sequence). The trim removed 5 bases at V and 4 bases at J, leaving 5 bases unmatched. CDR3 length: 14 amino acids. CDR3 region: CASSGRGQNQPQHF. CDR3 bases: TGTGCCAGCAGCGGGCGGGGACAGAATCAGCCCCAGCATTTT.

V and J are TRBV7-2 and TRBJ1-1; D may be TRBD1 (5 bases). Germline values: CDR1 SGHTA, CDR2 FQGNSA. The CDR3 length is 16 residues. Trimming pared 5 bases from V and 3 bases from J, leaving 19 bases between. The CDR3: CASSIPSGTEHTEAFF. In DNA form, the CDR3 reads TGTGCCAGCAGCATACCATCCGGGACGGAACACACTGAAGCTTTCTTT.

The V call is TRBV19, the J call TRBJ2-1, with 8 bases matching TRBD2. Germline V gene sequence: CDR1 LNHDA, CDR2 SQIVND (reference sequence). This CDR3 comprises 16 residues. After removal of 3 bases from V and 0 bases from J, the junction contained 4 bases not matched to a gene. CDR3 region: CASSILTSGSYNEQFF. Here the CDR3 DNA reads TGTGCCAGTAGTATCCTTACTAGCGGCTCCTACAATGAGCAGTTCTTC.

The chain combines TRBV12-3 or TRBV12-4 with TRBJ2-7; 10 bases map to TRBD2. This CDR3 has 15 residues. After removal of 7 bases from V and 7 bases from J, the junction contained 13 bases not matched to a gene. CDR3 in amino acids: CASKPNSGGSKEQYF. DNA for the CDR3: TGTGCCAGCAAACCGAATAGCGGGGGGTCGAAAGAGCAGTACTTC.

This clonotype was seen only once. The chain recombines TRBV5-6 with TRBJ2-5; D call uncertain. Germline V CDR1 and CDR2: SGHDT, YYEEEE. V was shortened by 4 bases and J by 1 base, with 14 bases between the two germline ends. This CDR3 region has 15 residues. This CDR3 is CASSPRKLSQETQYF. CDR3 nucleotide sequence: TGTGCCAGCAGCCCCCGTAAACTCTCCCAAGAGACCCAGTACTTC.

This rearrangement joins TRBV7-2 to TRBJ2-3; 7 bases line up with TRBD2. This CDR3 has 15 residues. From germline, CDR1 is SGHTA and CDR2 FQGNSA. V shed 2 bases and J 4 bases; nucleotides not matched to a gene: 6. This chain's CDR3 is CASSLFGGSSDTQYF. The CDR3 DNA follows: TGTGCCAGCAGCTTATTCGGCGGGAGTTCAGATACGCAGTATTTT.

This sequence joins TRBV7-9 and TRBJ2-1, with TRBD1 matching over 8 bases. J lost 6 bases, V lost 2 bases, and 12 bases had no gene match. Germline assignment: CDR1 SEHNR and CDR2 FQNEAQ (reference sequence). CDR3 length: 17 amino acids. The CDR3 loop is CASSLRAGGDLFNEQFF. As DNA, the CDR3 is TGTGCCAGCAGCTTAAGGGCAGGGGGCGATCTCTTCAATGAGCAGTTCTTC.

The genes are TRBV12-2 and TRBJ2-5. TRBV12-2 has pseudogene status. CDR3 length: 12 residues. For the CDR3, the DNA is TGTGCAAGCCGCCCCAGTGGGGAGACCCAGTACTTC. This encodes CASRPSGETQYF.

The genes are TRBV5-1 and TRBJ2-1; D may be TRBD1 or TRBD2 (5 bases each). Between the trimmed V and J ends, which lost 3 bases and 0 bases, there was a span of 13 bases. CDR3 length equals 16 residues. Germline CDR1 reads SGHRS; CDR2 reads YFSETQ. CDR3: CASSSTTGGSYNEQFF. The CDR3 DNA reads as TGCGCCAGCAGCTCGACCACAGGAGGCTCCTACAATGAGCAGTTCTTC.

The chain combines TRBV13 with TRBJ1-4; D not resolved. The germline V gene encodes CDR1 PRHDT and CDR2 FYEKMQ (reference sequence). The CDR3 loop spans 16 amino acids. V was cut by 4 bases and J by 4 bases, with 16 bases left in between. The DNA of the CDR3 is TGTGCCAGCAGCTCAAGTGCACAGCGATTTAATGAAAAACTGTTTTTT. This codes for CASSSSAQRFNEKLFF.

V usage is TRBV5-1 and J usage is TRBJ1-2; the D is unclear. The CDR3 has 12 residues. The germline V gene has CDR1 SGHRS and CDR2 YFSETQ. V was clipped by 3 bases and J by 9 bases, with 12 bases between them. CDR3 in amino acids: CASSSNVDRYTF. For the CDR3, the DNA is TGCGCCAGCAGCTCGAATGTTGATCGCTACACCTTC.

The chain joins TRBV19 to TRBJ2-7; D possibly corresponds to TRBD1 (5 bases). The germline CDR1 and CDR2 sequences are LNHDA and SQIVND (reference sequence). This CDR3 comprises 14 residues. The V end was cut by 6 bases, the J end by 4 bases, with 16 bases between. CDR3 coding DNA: TGTGCCAGTAGCCCCGGCAGGGATGGGTACGAGCAGTACTTC. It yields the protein CASSPGRDGYEQYF.

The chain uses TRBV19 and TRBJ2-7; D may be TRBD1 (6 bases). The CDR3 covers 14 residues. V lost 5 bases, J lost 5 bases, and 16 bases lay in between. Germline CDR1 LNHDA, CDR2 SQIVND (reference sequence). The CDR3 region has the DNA TGTGCCAGTAGTGGGAACAGGGCCTGGCACGAGCAGTACTTC. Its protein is CASSGNRAWHEQYF.

The CDR3 loop reads CSARSVQQNIQYF. The CDR3, as DNA: TGCAGTGCTAGGAGTGTGCAGCAAAACATTCAGTACTTC. This chain connects TRBV20-1 to TRBJ2-4; D not resolved. From germline, CDR1 is DFQATT and CDR2 SNEGSKA (reference sequence). The CDR3 loop spans 13 amino acids. Trimming cost V 3 bases and J 5 bases, with 11 bases left between them.

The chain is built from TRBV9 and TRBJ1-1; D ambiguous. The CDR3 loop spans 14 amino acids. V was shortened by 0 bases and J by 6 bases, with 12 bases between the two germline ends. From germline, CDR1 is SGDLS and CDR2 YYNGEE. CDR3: CASSVGAAGAEAFF. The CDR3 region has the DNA TGTGCCAGCAGCGTAGGGGCGGCAGGAGCTGAAGCTTTCTTT.

CDR3 residues: CASSLSTGTSTDTQYF. The CDR3 nucleotides read TGTGCCAGCAGCCTTAGTACCGGGACTAGCACAGATACGCAGTATTTT. This sequence joins TRBV7-2 and TRBJ2-3; possible D gene TRBD2, 6 bases. Trimming shortened V by 5 bases and J by 0 bases, and 15 bases separated the two germline ends. The CDR3 runs 16 residues. Germline values: CDR1 SGHTA, CDR2 FQGNSA.

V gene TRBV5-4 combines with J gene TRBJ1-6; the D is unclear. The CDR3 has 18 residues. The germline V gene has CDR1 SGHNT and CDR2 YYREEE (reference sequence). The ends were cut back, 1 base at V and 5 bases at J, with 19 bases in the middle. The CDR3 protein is CASSLRPHTAWDNSPLHF. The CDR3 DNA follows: TGTGCCAGCAGCTTGCGACCACATACAGCGTGGGATAATTCACCCCTCCACTTT.

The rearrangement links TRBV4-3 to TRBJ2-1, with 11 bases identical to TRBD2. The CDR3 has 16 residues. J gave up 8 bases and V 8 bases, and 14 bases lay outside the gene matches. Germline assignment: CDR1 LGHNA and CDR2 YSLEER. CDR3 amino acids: CASGGGVAGGPYEQFF. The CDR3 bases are TGCGCCAGCGGGGGAGGGGTAGCGGGAGGGCCATATGAGCAGTTCTTC.

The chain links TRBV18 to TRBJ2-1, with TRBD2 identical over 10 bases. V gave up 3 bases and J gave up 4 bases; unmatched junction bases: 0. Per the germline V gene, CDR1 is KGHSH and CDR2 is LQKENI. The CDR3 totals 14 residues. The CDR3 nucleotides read TGTGCCAGCTCACCGACTAGCGGGTACAATGAGCAGTTCTTC. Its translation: CASSPTSGYNEQFF.

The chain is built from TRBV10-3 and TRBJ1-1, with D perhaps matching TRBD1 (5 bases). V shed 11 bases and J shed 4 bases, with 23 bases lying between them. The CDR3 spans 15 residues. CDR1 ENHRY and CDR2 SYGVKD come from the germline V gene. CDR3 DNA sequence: TGTGCCGTGAGTCCCGGGGCTCCGAGTAGCACTGAAGCTTTCTTT. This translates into CAVSPGAPSSTEAFF.

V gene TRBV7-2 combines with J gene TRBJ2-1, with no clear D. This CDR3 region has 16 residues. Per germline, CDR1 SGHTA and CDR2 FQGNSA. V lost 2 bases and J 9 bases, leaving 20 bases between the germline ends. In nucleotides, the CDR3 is TGTGCCAGCAGCTTACCCAAGACCGTATCGACATCTGAGCAGTTCTTC. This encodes CASSLPKTVSTSEQFF.

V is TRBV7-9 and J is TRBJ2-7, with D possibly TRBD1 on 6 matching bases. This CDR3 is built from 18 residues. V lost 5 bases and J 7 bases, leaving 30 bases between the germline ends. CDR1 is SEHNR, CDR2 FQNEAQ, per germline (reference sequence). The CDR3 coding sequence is TGTGCCAGCAGCCTCGACGCTGTTTCAGGGGACCAATTCTGGGAGCAGTACTTC. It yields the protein CASSLDAVSGDQFWEQYF.

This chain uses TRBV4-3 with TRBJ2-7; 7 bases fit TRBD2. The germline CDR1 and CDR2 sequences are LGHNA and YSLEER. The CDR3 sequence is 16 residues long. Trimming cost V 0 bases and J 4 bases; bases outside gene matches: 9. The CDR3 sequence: CASSQEIGGREYEQYF. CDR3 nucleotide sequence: TGCGCCAGCAGCCAAGAAATTGGAGGGAGGGAATACGAGCAGTACTTC.

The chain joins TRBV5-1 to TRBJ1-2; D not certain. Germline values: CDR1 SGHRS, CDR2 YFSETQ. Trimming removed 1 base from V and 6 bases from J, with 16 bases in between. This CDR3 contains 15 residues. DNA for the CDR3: TGCGCCAGCAGCTTGACCCGTACCGGGGTGAATGGCTACACCTTC. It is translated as CASSLTRTGVNGYTF.

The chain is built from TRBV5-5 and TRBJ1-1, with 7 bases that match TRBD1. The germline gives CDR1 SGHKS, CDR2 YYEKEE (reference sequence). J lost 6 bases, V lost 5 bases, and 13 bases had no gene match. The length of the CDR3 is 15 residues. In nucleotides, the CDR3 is TGTGCCAGCAGTCATGACAGGGACCAGCGTGCTGAAGCTTTCTTT. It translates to CASSHDRDQRAEAFF.

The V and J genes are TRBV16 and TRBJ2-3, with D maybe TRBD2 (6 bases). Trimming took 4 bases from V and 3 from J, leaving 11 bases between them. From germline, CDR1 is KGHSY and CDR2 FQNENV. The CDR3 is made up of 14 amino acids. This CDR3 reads CASSLEGGTDTQYF. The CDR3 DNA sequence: TGTGCCAGCAGCCTTGAGGGAGGAACAGATACGCAGTATTTT.

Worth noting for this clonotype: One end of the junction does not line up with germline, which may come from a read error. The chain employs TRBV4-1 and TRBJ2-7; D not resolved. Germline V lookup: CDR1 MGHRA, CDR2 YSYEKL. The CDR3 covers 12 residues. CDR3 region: CASSQDGEARAF. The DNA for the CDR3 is TGCGCCAGCAGCCAAGATGGAGAGGCCAGAGCCTTC.

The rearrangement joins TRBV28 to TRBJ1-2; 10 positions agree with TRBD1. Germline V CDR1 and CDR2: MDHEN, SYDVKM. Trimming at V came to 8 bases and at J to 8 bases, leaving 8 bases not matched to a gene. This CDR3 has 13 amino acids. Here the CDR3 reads CASWRQGARGYTF. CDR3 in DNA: TGTGCCAGCTGGAGACAGGGGGCGAGGGGCTACACCTTC.

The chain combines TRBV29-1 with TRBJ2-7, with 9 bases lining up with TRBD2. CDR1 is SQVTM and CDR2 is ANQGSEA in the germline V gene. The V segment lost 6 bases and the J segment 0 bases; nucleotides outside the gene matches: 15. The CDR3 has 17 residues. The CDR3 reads CSVAGGPHVMNSYEQYF. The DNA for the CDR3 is TGCAGCGTAGCGGGAGGCCCACACGTGATGAACTCCTACGAGCAGTACTTC.